One and the same sample provided the 32 T cell receptor beta chains below, sequenced in a study of Graves' ophthalmopathy and Graves' hyperthyroidism. Using RNA transcripts, the TCR beta CDR3 regions were amplified. Scientists carried out first-round RT-PCR using HTBI primers and then a second-round multiplex PCR. One entry per CDR3 protein, called by TCRdb with MiXCR from the multiplex PCR reads. Of around 1,000,000 distinct CDR3 sequences listed, roughly 35% are singletons. Sequencing was done on a sample of peripheral blood or thyroid tissue (not recorded which). The receptors shown here come from an adult man with Graves' hyperthyroidism.

This clonotype was observed a handful of times. J is TRBJ1-1 and V is TRBV7-9, with D unresolved. Trimming stripped 3 bases from V and 11 bases from J, with 10 bases between. CDR3 size: 11 residues. The germline gives CDR1 SEHNR, CDR2 FQNEAQ (reference sequence). The CDR3, as DNA: TGTGCCAGCAGCTTTGCAGGCGGGGCTTTCTTT. It encodes CASSFAGGAFF.

Points on this clonotype: The junction and the germline gene differ at one end; a read error may be behind it. The gene calls are TRBV10-3 and TRBJ1-2, with D hard to call. This CDR3 region has 12 residues. Germline loops: CDR1 ENHRY, CDR2 SYGVKD. CDR3 nucleotide sequence: TGTGCCAGCAGTTCTCCAGGTTTTGGCTACACCTTC. It translates to CASSSPGFGYTF.

This clonotype was seen at least ten times. The gene calls are TRBV25-1 and TRBJ1-6; 10 bases line up with TRBD1. Germline V CDR1 and CDR2: MGHDK, SYGVNS. CDR3 size: 15 residues. Trimming removed 2 bases from V and 8 bases from J; junction bases left unmatched: 3. CDR3 in DNA: TGTGCCAGCAGTGAAGGGACAGGGGACGATTCACCCCTCCACTTT. This gives the protein CASSEGTGDDSPLHF.

Many counts were recorded for this clonotype. This chain joins TRBV25-1 and TRBJ1-1; D call uncertain. Germline V gene data show CDR1 as MGHDK and CDR2 as SYGVNS. The CDR3 has 13 residues. V was shortened by 5 bases and J by 7 bases, with 14 bases between the two germline ends. The CDR3, as DNA: TGTGCCAGCAGTCGGGGTGGTGGGTATGAAGCTTTCTTT. This sequence encodes CASSRGGGYEAFF.

The V and J genes are TRBV29-1 and TRBJ1-3; D ambiguous. The germline gives CDR1 SQVTM, CDR2 ANQGSEA. The CDR3 is 10 amino acids. The CDR3 is CSLIRNTIYF. The CDR3 region has the DNA TGCAGTTTGATCCGGAACACCATATATTTT.

The gene calls are TRBV11-1 and TRBJ1-6; perhaps TRBD1 as D (5 bases). Germline loops: CDR1 SGHAT, CDR2 FQDESV (reference sequence). This CDR3 contains 15 residues. With 6 bases removed from V and 8 bases from J, the gap between germline ends came to 17 bases. CDR3 in DNA: TGTGCCAGCAGTTACTCTGGGGGTCGGGATTCACCCCTCCACTTT. Its protein is CASSYSGGRDSPLHF.

This clonotype came up many times. V and J are TRBV7-2 and TRBJ1-2, with 8 bases lining up with TRBD1. The length of the CDR3 is 17 residues. V lost 3 bases to trimming and J lost 1 base; unmatched junction nucleotides: 10. Germline V gene data show CDR1 as SGHTA and CDR2 as FQGNSA. In DNA form, the CDR3 reads TGTGCCAGCAGCTTCAAACCAGGGGGCGCGTTTAACTATGGCTACACCTTC. Its translation: CASSFKPGGAFNYGYTF. Full variable domain (missing parts from reference TRBV7-2 and TRBJ1-2): GAGVSQSPSNKVTEKGKDVELRCDPISGHTALYWYRQSLGQGLEFLIYFQGNSAPDKSGLPSDRFSAERTGGSVSTLTIQRTQQEDSAVYLCASSFKPGGAFNYGYTFGSGTRLTVV.

This clonotype turned up a few times. The rearrangement joins TRBV7-2 to TRBJ2-5, with D perhaps matching TRBD1 (6 bases). The CDR3 has 15 amino acids. The germline V gene has CDR1 SGHTA and CDR2 FQGNSA. The germline V and J ends were trimmed by 4 bases and 4 bases, with 16 bases remaining between them. The CDR3 sequence: CASSWSGGLIETQYF. The CDR3 nucleotides read TGTGCCAGCAGCTGGTCTGGGGGCTTGATAGAGACCCAGTACTTC.

V gene TRBV10-3 combines with J gene TRBJ1-1, with D maybe TRBD1 (6 bases). Trimming pared 10 bases from V and 0 bases from J, leaving 24 bases between. The CDR3 has 17 amino acids. Germline CDR1 is ENHRY and CDR2 is SYGVKD. CDR3 protein: CATNTHRVAPMNTEAFF. The CDR3 DNA sequence: TGTGCCACGAACACCCACAGGGTGGCACCGATGAACACTGAAGCTTTCTTT.

This clonotype was seen many times. The V call is TRBV19, the J call TRBJ1-5; D is uncertain. Trimming pared 4 bases from V and 4 bases from J, leaving 14 bases between. The CDR3 extends over 15 amino acids. CDR1 and CDR2 (germline): LNHDA, SQIVND (reference sequence). CDR3 coding DNA: TGTGCCAGTAGTAACCCCCTCTGGGAGAATCAGCCCCAGCATTTT. It specifies CASSNPLWENQPQHF.

The chain has TRBV20-1 and TRBJ2-5; 13 bases match TRBD2. The CDR3 runs to 15 residues. J was trimmed by 7 bases and V by 1 base; bases with no gene match: 6. Germline CDR1 is DFQATT and CDR2 is SNEGSKA (reference sequence). CDR3 sequence (DNA): TGCAGTGCTAGAGGGGGGACTAGCGGGATGGGGACCCAGTACTTC. This gives the protein CSARGGTSGMGTQYF.

This clonotype was picked up a small number of times. The chain carries TRBV6-6 and TRBJ2-5; 10 bases fit TRBD1. CDR3 length: 16 residues. V was clipped by 3 bases and J by 2 bases; unmatched bases: 6. CDR1 and CDR2 (germline): MNHNY, SVGAGI (reference sequence). The DNA for the CDR3 is TGTGCCAGCAGTTATAGGGACAGGGGCTCGCAAGAGACCCAGTACTTC. Protein: CASSYRDRGSQETQYF.

The CDR3 reads CASSLLDSGYSNQHF. The CDR3 region has the DNA TGTGCCAGCAGCTTACTGGACAGCGGCTATAGCAATCAGCATTTT. This rearrangement joins TRBV7-2 to TRBJ1-5; tentatively, D is TRBD1 (6 bases). V shed 2 bases and J shed 13 bases, with 21 bases lying between them. Germline V gene sequence: CDR1 SGHTA, CDR2 FQGNSA. The CDR3 sequence is 15 residues long. The whole variable domain, filled in from reference TRBV7-2 and TRBJ1-5, reads GAGVSQSPSNKVTEKGKDVELRCDPISGHTALYWYRQSLGQGLEFLIYFQGNSAPDKSGLPSDRFSAERTGGSVSTLTIQRTQQEDSAVYLCASSLLDSGYSNQHFGDGTRLSIL.

V usage is TRBV20-1 and J usage is TRBJ1-2, with D perhaps matching TRBD1 (5 bases). V dropped 0 bases and J dropped 1 base, with 18 bases sitting between them. This CDR3 spans 17 amino acids. Germline V gene lookup returns CDR1 DFQATT and CDR2 SNEGSKA (reference sequence). Here the CDR3 DNA reads TGCAGTGCTAGAGACATTCAGTTCGGGACCCTTAACTATGGCTACACCTTC. Translating it yields CSARDIQFGTLNYGYTF.

The V call is TRBV7-2, the J call TRBJ2-7; perhaps TRBD2 as D (5 bases). The better agreement between TRBJ2-5 and the DNA end casts doubt on the J call. Germline CDR1 reads SGHTA; CDR2 reads FQGNSA. The CDR3 is made up of 16 amino acids. CDR3 bases: TGTGCCAGCAGCTTAGCTCTTGGGCGGAGCGGCGAGACCCAGTACTTC. This gives the protein CASSLALGRSGETQYF.

The genes are TRBV10-3 and TRBJ2-3; 7 bases line up with TRBD1. CDR3 length: 16 amino acids. Germline assignment: CDR1 ENHRY and CDR2 SYGVKD. Trimming at V came to 6 bases and at J to 0 bases, leaving 9 bases not matched to a gene. This chain's CDR3 is CAIRDRTGESTDTQYF. The CDR3 region has the DNA TGTGCCATCAGGGACCGAACAGGGGAGAGCACAGATACGCAGTATTTT.

This clonotype was found many times. The CDR3 nucleotides are TGTGCCAGCAGCGCCGGTGGGGGGGTTCAGCCCCAGCATTTT. Translation gives CASSAGGGVQPQHF. The rearrangement uses TRBV14 and TRBJ1-5, with D tentatively TRBD1 (5 bases). Germline-derived CDR1 and CDR2 are SGHDN and FVKESK. V was shortened by 5 bases and J by 6 bases, with 14 bases between the two germline ends. The CDR3 extends over 14 amino acids.

This clonotype appeared many times. J is TRBJ1-5 and V is TRBV7-8; TRBD1 matches at 7 bases. The CDR3 covers 16 residues. The V and J ends lost 5 bases and 5 bases, in that order; junction bases with no gene match: 12. CDR1 and CDR2 from the germline V gene are SGHVS and FQNEAQ. The CDR3 region has the DNA TGTGCCAGCAGCCTGGACAGGCTCCCGAGATATCAGCCCCAGCATTTT. Encoded protein: CASSLDRLPRYQPQHF.

This chain links TRBV7-9 with TRBJ2-7, with D unresolved. V lost 6 bases and J 6 bases, leaving 18 bases between the germline ends. The CDR3 is made up of 14 amino acids. Germline V CDR1 and CDR2: SEHNR, FQNEAQ (reference sequence). CDR3 coding DNA: TGTGCCAGCAGTTCAGAATTGGCCCCGGGCGAGCAGTACTTC. It codes for CASSSELAPGEQYF.

Of note for this clonotype: Since the CDR3 does not end with the conserved phenylalanine or tryptophan, this likely comes from a read error. The limits of the CDR3 on the DNA are not certain, so only TCRdb's listed CDR3 is given. The V call is TRBV20-1, the J call TRBJ2-2. Germline V gene lookup returns CDR1 DFQATT and CDR2 SNEGSKA (reference sequence). The CDR3 adds up to 8 amino acids, both ends counted. The CDR3 protein is CSARAGLV.

This clonotype has a count of ten or more. The chain links TRBV10-3 to TRBJ2-5, with D perhaps being TRBD1 or TRBD2 (5 bases each). The germline V gene encodes CDR1 ENHRY and CDR2 SYGVKD. CDR3 size: 14 residues. V gave up 9 bases and J gave up 2 bases, with 16 bases separating them. CDR3 in amino acids: CAMSRDDRQETQYF. The DNA for the CDR3 is TGTGCCATGTCCCGGGACGATAGACAAGAGACCCAGTACTTC.

This chain uses TRBV29-1 with TRBJ1-3; no clear D. CDR3 length: 13 amino acids. Trimming took off 3 bases at V and 4 bases at J, with 10 bases between the two ends. Germline CDR1 is SQVTM and CDR2 is ANQGSEA. DNA for the CDR3: TGCAGCGTTGATCTACGGAACGGAAACACCATATATTTT. Translated, it gives CSVDLRNGNTIYF.

The chain couples TRBV9 to TRBJ2-2; TRBD1 agrees at 10 bases. Germline assignment: CDR1 SGDLS and CDR2 YYNGEE. The CDR3 extends over 17 amino acids. V was pared by 7 bases and J by 1 base, with 10 bases of the junction left unmatched. The CDR3 DNA reads as TGTGCCAGCGGCGCGATCCGGGACAGGGGGAACACCGGGGAGCTGTTTTTT. Amino acid sequence: CASGAIRDRGNTGELFF.

This clonotype appeared a few times. This rearrangement joins TRBV7-9 to TRBJ2-2; unclear D gene. The germline gives CDR1 SEHNR, CDR2 FQNEAQ (reference sequence). The CDR3 has 15 residues. Deletions cut 6 bases from V and 6 bases from J, with 17 bases between. The CDR3 region has the DNA TGTGCCAGCAGTAACAACCCTCAATTGGCCGGGGAGCTGTTTTTT. Protein: CASSNNPQLAGELFF.

This clonotype was detected ten times or more. J is TRBJ2-2 and V is TRBV29-1; the match to TRBD1 covers 9 bases. This CDR3 contains 14 residues. J lost 7 bases, V lost 7 bases, and 10 bases had no gene match. The germline V gene encodes CDR1 SQVTM and CDR2 ANQGSEA. Written as DNA, the CDR3 is TGCAGCGCTACCGGGACAGGGATGAGCGGGGAGCTGTTTTTT. This translates into CSATGTGMSGELFF.

V is TRBV5-1 and J is TRBJ1-6; 7 positions match TRBD1. J lost 8 bases, V lost 1 base, and 9 bases had no gene match. CDR3 length equals 16 residues. CDR1 is SGHRS and CDR2 is YFSETQ in the germline V gene. The CDR3 nucleotides are TGCGCCAGCAGCTTGCCTGAGGGGGCGAGGCATTCACCCCTCCACTTT. This encodes CASSLPEGARHSPLHF.

Here the CDR3 reads CSVGWGRAYNEQFF. The CDR3 DNA reads TGCAGCGTTGGTTGGGGAAGGGCCTACAATGAGCAGTTCTTC. The gene calls are TRBV29-1 and TRBJ2-7; D remains ambiguous. The DNA end lines up better with TRBJ2-1; the J call may be wrong. Germline CDR1 and CDR2: SQVTM and ANQGSEA. This CDR3 contains 14 residues.

This clonotype was picked up many times. This chain joins TRBV29-1 and TRBJ2-5; 8 bases are shared with TRBD1. V lost 7 bases to trimming and J lost 3 bases; unmatched junction nucleotides: 4. The CDR3 consists of 12 residues. Germline assignment: CDR1 SQVTM and CDR2 ANQGSEA. The CDR3 coding sequence is TGCAGCGCAGACAGGGGCAAAGAGACCCAGTACTTC. It translates to CSADRGKETQYF.

This clonotype was observed a handful of times. One end of the junction does not line up with germline, which may come from a read error. The V gene is TRBV4-1, the J gene TRBJ2-1; the match to TRBD1 covers 12 bases. CDR3 length: 16 amino acids. Germline values: CDR1 MGHRA, CDR2 YSYEKL. CDR3 nucleotides: TGTGCCAGCAGCCCCGGTTCTGGGACAGGGGGCGATGAGCAGTTCTTC. Translation: CASSPGSGTGGDEQFF.

The rearrangement links TRBV20-1 to TRBJ1-6; 8 positions match TRBD1. Germline CDR1 and CDR2: DFQATT and SNEGSKA (reference sequence). The CDR3 runs to 17 residues. The V and J ends lost 6 bases and 0 bases, in that order; junction bases with no gene match: 10. The CDR3 reads CSALKRQGSSYNSPLHF. As DNA, the CDR3 is TGCAGTGCCCTGAAGCGACAGGGGAGCTCCTATAATTCACCCCTCCACTTT.

The CDR3 reads CASSRRLGAYEQYF. The CDR3 region has the DNA TGTGCCAGCAGTAGGAGACTAGGGGCCTACGAGCAGTACTTC. This sequence joins TRBV7-9 and TRBJ2-7; D might be TRBD2 (6 bases). Germline V gene data show CDR1 as SEHNR and CDR2 as FQNEAQ (reference sequence). The length of the CDR3 is 14 residues. The germline V and J ends were trimmed by 6 bases and 2 bases, with 14 bases remaining between them.

The gene calls are TRBV2 and TRBJ2-5, with 9 bases aligning to TRBD2. J gave up 13 bases and V 3 bases, and 15 bases lay outside the gene matches. This CDR3 is built from 15 residues. Germline V gives CDR1 SNHLY, CDR2 FYNNEI. The CDR3 loop is CASSDASGIAGELYF. The CDR3 DNA follows: TGTGCCAGCAGTGACGCTAGCGGGATTGCCGGGGAGCTGTACTTC.